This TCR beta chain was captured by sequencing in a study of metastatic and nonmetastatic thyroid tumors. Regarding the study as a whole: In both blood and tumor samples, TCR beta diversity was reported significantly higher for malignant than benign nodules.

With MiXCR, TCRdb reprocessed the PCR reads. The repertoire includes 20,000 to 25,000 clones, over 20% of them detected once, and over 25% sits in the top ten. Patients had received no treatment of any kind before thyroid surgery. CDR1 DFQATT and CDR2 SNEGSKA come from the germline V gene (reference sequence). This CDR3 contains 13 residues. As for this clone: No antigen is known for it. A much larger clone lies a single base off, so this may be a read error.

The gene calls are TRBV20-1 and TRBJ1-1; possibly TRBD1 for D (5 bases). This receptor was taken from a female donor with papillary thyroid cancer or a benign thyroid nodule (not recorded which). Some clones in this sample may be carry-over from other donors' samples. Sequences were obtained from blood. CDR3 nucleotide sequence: TGCAGTGCTAGAGATCAGAGGGGCACTGAAGATTTCTTT. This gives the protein CSARDQRGTEDFF.